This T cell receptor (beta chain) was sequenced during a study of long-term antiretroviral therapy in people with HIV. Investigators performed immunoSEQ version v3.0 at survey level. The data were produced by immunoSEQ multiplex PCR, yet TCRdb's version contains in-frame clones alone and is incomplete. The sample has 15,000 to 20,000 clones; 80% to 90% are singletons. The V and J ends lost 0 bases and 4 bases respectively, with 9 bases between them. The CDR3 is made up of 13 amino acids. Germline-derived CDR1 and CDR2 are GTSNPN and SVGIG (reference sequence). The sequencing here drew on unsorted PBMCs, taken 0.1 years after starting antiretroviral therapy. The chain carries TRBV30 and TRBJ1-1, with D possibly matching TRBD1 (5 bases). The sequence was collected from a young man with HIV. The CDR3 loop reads CAWSVGRGTEAFF. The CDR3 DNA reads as TGTGCCTGGAGTGTGGGAAGGGGCACTGAAGCTTTCTTT.